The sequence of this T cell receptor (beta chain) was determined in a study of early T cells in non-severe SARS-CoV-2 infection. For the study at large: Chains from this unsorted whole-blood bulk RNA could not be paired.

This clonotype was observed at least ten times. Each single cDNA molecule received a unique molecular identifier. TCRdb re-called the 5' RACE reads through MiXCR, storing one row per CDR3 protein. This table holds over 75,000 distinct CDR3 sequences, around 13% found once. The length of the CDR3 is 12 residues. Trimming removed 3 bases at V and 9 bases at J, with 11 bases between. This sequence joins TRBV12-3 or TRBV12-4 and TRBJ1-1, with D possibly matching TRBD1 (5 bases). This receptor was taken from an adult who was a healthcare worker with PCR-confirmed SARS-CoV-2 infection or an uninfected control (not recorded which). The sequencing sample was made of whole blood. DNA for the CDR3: TGTGCCAGCAGTTTGGGGGGAGGGAAAGCTTTCTTT. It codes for CASSLGGGKAFF.